Sequencing of this TCR beta chain was carried out in a study of T cells in Graves' hyperthyroidism and ophthalmopathy. Study-level points and caveats: A model built on 13 V-J features separated ophthalmopathy from stable hyperthyroidism.

Germline trimming cut 1 base from V and 3 bases from J; bases unmatched to any gene: 6. Germline V gene lookup returns CDR1 SGHAT and CDR2 FQNNGV. This CDR3 has 17 residues. This clonotype was found many times. Its cognate antigen is unknown. TCR beta CDR3 sequences were amplified from RNA transcripts. The HTBI primer set was used in a first-round RT-PCR of the TCR CDR3. TCRdb ran MiXCR on the multiplex PCR reads and lists one entry per CDR3 protein. This table has roughly 700,000 distinct CDR3 sequences, 14% appearing once. Graves' hyperthyroidism is called stable when ophthalmopathy does not progress within 18 months. Patients showing uncontrolled infection, other autoimmune disease, pregnancy or lactation were ineligible.

The TCR was taken from a woman between 18 and 29 years old with Graves' hyperthyroidism. This sequence joins TRBV11-2 and TRBJ2-3; 11 nucleotides line up with TRBD1. Input material: blood. The CDR3 DNA is TGTGCCAGCAGCTTAGGGACAGGGGGCGGTTTAACAGATACGCAGTATTTT. It specifies CASSLGTGGGLTDTQYF.